This is a list of T cell receptor beta chains from one sample in a study of cytomegalovirus exposure and HLA in healthy donors. The repertoire was sequenced with immunoSEQ multiplex PCR; TCRdb's copy has only in-frame clones and lacks some. The table records roughly 130,000 clones, 66% of them present only once. Sequencing was done on a sample of PBMCs. All receptors derive from a man between 18 and 35 years old in good health and CMV-seronegative. The conserved cysteine and the conserved F or W are not part of the CDR3 here.

V	CDR3
TRBV23-1	ASSQYRTPPFQPQH
TRBV5-4	ASSPQGSTGELF
TRBV19	ASSLGGDRDTQY
TRBV30	AWSGGVGQPQH
TRBV7-2	ASRVGTSGILDTQY
TRBV27	ASGLARPVDTQY
TRBV15	STSIDFREDQPQH
TRBV29-1	SVEGLAGWYQETQY
TRBV30	AWSVRQGEVGYT
TRBV9	ASYNYGYT
TRBV2	ASSVGDTQY
TRBV7-9	ASSLPGQPQH
TRBV7-9	ASSLGTGTDEKLF
TRBV6-5	ASSPPGGLGYT
TRBV19	ASNRIGGFGANVLT
TRBV4-3	ASSQEQGRSYGYT
TRBV30	AWSSGTGVEKLF
TRBV11-1	ASSPGGVYNEQF
TRBV6-4	ASPRGYNQPQH
TRBV7-9	ASRKAGAQEQY
TRBV16	ASSRDSNTGELF
TRBV10-2	ASSLGLLGYEQY
TRBV9	ASSRAGGSYEQY
TRBV30	AWSAAQGYGELF